The TCR beta chain described here comes from a study of vaccination and CD4 T cells after COVID-19. A note on this clonotype: Antigen: not known.

Oncomine TCR Beta short-read sequencing was applied to DNA from cultured CD4+ T cells. TCRdb reprocessed the PCR reads with MiXCR, giving one entry per CDR3 protein. The table lists around 15,000 distinct CDR3 sequences, roughly four fifths of them singletons, with over 9% in the top ten. This sample's treatment: roughly ten-day PBMC culture with coronavirus spike peptide pools or control peptides (ViraFEST assay). The germline V gene encodes CDR1 SGHTA and CDR2 FQGNSA. This CDR3 has 15 amino acids. J was trimmed by 4 bases and V by 1 base; bases with no gene match: 3. Sequencing was performed on CD4+ T cells from blood, cultured in vitro, taken after SARS-CoV-2 vaccination. This clonotype originated in a human donor who received a COVID-19 vaccine. V is TRBV7-2 and J is TRBJ2-7; 11 bases agree with TRBD1. CDR3 in amino acids: CASSLGGQGAYEQYF. The CDR3 nucleotides read TGTGCCAGCAGCTTAGGCGGACAGGGGGCTTACGAGCAGTACTTC.